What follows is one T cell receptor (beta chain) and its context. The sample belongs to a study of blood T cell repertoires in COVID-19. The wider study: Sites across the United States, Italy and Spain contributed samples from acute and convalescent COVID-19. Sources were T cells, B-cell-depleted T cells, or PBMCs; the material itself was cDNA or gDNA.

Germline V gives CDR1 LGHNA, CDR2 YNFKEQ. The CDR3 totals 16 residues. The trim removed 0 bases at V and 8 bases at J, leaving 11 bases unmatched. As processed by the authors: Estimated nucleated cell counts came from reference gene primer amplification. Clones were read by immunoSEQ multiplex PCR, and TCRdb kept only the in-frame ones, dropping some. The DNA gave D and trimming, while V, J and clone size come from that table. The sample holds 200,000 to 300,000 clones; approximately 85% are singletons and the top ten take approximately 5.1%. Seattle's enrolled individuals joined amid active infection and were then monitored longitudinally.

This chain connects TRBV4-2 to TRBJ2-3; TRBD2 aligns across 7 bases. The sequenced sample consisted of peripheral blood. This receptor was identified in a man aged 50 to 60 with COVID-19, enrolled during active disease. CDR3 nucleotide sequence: TGTGCCAGCAGCCAAGATCTGGGTCTAGCGGCGGGTACGCAGTATTTT. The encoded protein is CASSQDLGLAAGTQYF.